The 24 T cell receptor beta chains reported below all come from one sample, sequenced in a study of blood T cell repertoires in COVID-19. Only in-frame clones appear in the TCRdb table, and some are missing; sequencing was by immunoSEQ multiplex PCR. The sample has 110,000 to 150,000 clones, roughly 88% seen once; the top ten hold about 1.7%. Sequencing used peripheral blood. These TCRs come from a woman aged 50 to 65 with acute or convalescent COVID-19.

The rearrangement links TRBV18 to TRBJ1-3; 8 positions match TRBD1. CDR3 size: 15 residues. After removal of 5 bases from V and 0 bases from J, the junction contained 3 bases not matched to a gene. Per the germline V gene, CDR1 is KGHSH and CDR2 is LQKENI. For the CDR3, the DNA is TGTGCCAGCTCAGACGGACAGGGCTCTGGAAACACCATATATTTT. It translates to CASSDGQGSGNTIYF.

CDR3 loop: CASSLAIDRPLEAFF. In nucleotides, the CDR3 is TGTGCCAGCAGCTTAGCTATAGACAGGCCGCTCGAAGCTTTCTTT. The chain is built from TRBV7-9 and TRBJ1-1; perhaps TRBD1 as D (6 bases). V lost 0 bases, J lost 8 bases, and 16 bases lay in between. Germline values: CDR1 SEHNR, CDR2 FQNEAQ (reference sequence). There are 15 residues in the CDR3.

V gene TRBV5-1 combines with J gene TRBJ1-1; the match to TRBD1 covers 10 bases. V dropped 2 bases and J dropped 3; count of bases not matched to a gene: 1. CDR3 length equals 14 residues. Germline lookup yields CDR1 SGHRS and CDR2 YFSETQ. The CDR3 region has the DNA TGCGCCAGCAGCTTCGGGACAGGGGACACTGAAGCTTTCTTT. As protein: CASSFGTGDTEAFF.

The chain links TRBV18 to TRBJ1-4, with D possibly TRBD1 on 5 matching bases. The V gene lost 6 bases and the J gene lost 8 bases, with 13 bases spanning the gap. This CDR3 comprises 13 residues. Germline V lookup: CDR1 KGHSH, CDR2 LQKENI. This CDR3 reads CASSLDSLEKLFF. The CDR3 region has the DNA TGTGCCAGCTCCCTCGACAGTCTGGAAAAACTGTTTTTT.

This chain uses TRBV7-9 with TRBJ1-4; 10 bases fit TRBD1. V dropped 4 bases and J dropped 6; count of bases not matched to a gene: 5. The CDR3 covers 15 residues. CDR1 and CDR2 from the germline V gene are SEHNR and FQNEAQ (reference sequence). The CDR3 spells CASSSWTGGDEKLFF. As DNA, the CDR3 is TGTGCCAGCAGCTCTTGGACAGGGGGGGATGAAAAACTGTTTTTT. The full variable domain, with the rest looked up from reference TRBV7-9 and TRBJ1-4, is DTGVSQNPRHKITKRGQNVTFRCDPISEHNRLYWYRQTLGQGPEFLTYFQNEAQLEKSRLLSDRFSAERPKGSFSTLEIQRTEQGDSAMYLCASSSWTGGDEKLFFGSGTQLSVL.

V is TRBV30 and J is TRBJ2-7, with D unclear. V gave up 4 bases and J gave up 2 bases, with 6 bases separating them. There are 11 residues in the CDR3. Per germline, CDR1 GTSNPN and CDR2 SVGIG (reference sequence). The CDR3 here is CAWTGTYEQYF. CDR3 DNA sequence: TGTGCCTGGACGGGTACCTACGAGCAGTACTTC.

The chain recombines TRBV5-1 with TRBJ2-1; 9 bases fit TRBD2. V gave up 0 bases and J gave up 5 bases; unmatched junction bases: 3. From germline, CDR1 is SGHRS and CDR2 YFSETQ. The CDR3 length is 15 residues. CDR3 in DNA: TGCGCCAGCAGCTTGGGGCTAGCGGGACACAATGAGCAGTTCTTC. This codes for CASSLGLAGHNEQFF.

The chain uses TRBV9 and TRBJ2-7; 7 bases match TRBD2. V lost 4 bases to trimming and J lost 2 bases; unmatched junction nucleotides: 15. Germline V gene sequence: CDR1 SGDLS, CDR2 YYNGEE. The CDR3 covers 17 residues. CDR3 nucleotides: TGTGCCAGCAGCCCTTACCAGGCGGCTAGCGGTCCCTACGAGCAGTACTTC. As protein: CASSPYQAASGPYEQYF.

The CDR3 reads CASRSSGAGTDTQYF. The CDR3 DNA sequence: TGCGCCAGCAGATCCTCGGGTGCAGGGACAGATACGCAGTATTTT. J is TRBJ2-3 and V is TRBV5-1; tentative D call: TRBD1 (5 bases). The ends were cut back, 5 bases at V and 3 bases at J, with 16 bases in the middle. There are 15 residues in the CDR3. Germline V gives CDR1 SGHRS, CDR2 YFSETQ. Full variable domain (outside the CDR3, taken from reference TRBV5-1 and TRBJ2-3): KAGVTQTPRYLIKTRGQQVTLSCSPISGHRSVSWYQQTPGQGLQFLFEYFSETQRNKGNFPGRFSGRQFSNSRSEMNVSTLELGDSALYLCASRSSGAGTDTQYFGPGTRLTVL.

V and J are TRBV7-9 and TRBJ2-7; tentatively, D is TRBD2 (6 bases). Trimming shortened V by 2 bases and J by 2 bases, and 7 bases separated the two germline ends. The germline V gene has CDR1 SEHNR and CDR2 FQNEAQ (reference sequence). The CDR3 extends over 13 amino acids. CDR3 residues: CASSLRGTYEQYF. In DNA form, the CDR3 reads TGTGCCAGCAGCTTACGGGGGACCTACGAGCAGTACTTC.

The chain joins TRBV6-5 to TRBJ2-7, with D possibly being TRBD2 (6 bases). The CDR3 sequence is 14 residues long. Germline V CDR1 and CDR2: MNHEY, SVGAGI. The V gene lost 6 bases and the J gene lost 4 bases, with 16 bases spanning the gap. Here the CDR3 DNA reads TGTGCCAGCAGGCCGGGACTGACGATATACGAGCAGTACTTC. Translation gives CASRPGLTIYEQYF.

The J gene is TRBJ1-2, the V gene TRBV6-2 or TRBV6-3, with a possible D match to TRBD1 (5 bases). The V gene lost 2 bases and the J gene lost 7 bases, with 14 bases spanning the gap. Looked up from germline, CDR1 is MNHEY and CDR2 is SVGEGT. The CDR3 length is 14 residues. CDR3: CASSYRGSLAGYTF. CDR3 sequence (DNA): TGTGCCAGCAGTTACAGGGGCAGCCTGGCTGGCTACACCTTC.

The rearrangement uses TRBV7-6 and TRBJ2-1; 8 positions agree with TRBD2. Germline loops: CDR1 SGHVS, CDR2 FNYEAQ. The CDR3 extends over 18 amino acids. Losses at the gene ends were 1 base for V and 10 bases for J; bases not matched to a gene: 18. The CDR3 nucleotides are TGTGCCAGCAGCTTAGGGGGGACCGGGACTAGAGGGCTGAAAGAGCAGTTCTTC. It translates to CASSLGGTGTRGLKEQFF.

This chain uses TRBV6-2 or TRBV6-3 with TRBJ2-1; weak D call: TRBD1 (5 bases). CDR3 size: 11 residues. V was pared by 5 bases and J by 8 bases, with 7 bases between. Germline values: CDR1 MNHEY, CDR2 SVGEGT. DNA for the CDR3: TGTGCCAGCAGTCAGGGCTATGAGCAGTTCTTC. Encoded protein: CASSQGYEQFF.

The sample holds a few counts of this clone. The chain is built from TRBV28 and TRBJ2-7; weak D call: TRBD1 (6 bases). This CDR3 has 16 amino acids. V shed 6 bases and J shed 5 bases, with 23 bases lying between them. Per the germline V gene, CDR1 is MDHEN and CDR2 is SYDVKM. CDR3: CASSPSAATGTHEQYF. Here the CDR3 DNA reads TGTGCCAGCAGCCCCTCCGCCGCGACAGGTACCCACGAGCAGTACTTC.

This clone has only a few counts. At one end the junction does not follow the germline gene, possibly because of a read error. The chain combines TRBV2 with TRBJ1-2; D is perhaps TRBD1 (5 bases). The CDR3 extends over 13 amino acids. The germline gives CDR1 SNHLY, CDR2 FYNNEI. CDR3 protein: CASSEGENYGYTF. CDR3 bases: TGTGCCAGCAGCGAAGGGGAGAACTATGGCTACACCTTC.

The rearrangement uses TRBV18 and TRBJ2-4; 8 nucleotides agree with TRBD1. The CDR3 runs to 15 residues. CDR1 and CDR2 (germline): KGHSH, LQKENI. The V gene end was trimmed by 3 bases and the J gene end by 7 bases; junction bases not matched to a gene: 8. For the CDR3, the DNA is TGTGCCAGCTCACCCGGGACAGGCGCGGGGAACATTCAGTACTTC. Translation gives CASSPGTGAGNIQYF.

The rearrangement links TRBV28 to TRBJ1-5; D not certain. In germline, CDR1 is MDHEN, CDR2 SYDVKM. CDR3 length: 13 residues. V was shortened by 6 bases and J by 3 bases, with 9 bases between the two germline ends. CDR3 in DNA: TGTGCCAGCAGAACGCAGGCCAATCAGCCCCAGCATTTT. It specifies CASRTQANQPQHF.

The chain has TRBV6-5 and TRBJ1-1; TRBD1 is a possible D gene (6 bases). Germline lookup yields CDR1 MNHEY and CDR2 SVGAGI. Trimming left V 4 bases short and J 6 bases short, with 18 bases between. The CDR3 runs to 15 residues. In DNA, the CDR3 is TGTGCCAGCAGTTTCAACGAACAGGGAGTCCCTGAAGCTTTCTTT. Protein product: CASSFNEQGVPEAFF.

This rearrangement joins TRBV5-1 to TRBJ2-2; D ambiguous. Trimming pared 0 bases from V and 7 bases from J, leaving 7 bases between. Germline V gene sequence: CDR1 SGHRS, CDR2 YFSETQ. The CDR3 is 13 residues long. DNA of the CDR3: TGCGCCAGCAGCTTGGGGGCAAGCGGGGAGCTGTTTTTT. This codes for CASSLGASGELFF.

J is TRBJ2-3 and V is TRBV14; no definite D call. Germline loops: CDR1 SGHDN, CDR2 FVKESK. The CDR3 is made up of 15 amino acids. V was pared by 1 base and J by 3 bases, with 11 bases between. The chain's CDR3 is CASSQVDPRTDTQYF. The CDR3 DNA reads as TGTGCCAGCAGCCAAGTCGATCCGAGAACAGATACGCAGTATTTT.

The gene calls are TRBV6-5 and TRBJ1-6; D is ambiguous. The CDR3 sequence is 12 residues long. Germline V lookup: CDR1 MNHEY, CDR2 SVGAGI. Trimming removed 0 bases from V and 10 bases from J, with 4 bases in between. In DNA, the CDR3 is TGTGCCAGCAGTTACTCGAGATCACCCCTCCACTTT. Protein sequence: CASSYSRSPLHF.

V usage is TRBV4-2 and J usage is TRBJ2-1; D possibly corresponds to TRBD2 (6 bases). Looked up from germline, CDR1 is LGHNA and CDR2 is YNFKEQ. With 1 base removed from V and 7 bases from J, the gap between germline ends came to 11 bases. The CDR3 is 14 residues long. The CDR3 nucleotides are TGTGCCAGCAGCCAAGCGGGACTGAGGAATGAGCAGTTCTTC. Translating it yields CASSQAGLRNEQFF.

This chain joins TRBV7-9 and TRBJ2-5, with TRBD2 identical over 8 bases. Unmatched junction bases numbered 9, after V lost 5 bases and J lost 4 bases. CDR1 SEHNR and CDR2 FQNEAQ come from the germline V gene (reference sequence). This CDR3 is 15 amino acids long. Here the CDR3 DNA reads TGTGCCAGCAGCCCGGGACTAGTCTCGGTAGAGACCCAGTACTTC. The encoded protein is CASSPGLVSVETQYF. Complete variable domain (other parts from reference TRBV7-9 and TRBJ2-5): DTGVSQNPRHKITKRGQNVTFRCDPISEHNRLYWYRQTLGQGPEFLTYFQNEAQLEKSRLLSDRFSAERPKGSFSTLEIQRTEQGDSAMYLCASSPGLVSVETQYFGPGTRLLVL.